The 13 T cell receptor beta chains listed next were all sequenced from one sample in a study of a mutant IDH1 vaccine in newly diagnosed glioma. No antigens are known for them. The time point is: week 47, end of study. A 20-mer mutant IDH1 peptide at 300 ug was injected subcutaneously with topical imiquimod. The data were produced by immunoSEQ multiplex PCR, yet TCRdb's version contains in-frame clones alone and is incomplete. The sample has around 40,000 clones, 82% seen once. The material was PBMCs, obtained from a glioma patient whose treatment included an IDH1 peptide vaccine. The receptor source for this set is a man between 18 and 29 years old with glioma. Some clones in this sample may be carry-over from other donors' samples.

V and J are TRBV9 and TRBJ2-1, with 8 bases lining up with TRBD2. Germline CDR1 and CDR2: SGDLS and YYNGEE. V dropped 1 base and J dropped 2; count of bases not matched to a gene: 11. The CDR3 length is 18 residues. CDR3 amino acids: CASSVHHSGRRAYNEQFF. CDR3 bases: TGTGCCAGCAGCGTACATCACAGCGGGAGACGCGCCTACAATGAGCAGTTCTTC.

The chain recombines TRBV12-5 with TRBJ2-7; 8 bases align to TRBD1. Germline V gives CDR1 LGHNT, CDR2 FRNRAP. Unmatched junction bases numbered 8, after V lost 5 bases and J lost 5 bases. The CDR3 consists of 14 residues. CDR3 nucleotides: TGTGCTAGTGGTCAAGGACAGGGTGGGAACGAGCAGTACTTC. Translated: CASGQGQGGNEQYF.

This clone has only a few counts. The V call is TRBV12-5, the J call TRBJ1-1, with D uncertain. The V end was cut by 10 bases, the J end by 4 bases, with 13 bases between. Germline V gives CDR1 LGHNT, CDR2 FRNRAP. The length of the CDR3 is 12 residues. The CDR3 region is CATSEKSTEAFF. The CDR3, as DNA: TGTGCTACATCGGAGAAATCCACTGAAGCTTTCTTT.

As for this clone: The junction and the germline gene differ at one end; a read error may be behind it. This chain uses TRBV5-1 with TRBJ1-3; D not certain. This CDR3 is built from 12 residues. Germline V CDR1 and CDR2: SGHRS, YFSETQ. CDR3 DNA: TGCGCCAGCAGCCCCCCCGGAAGCACCATATATTTT. Residues: CASSPPGSTIYF.

The V gene is TRBV6-1, the J gene TRBJ1-4; no reliable D call. Germline loops: CDR1 MNHNS, CDR2 SASEGT. Trimming took off 8 bases at V and 8 bases at J, with 15 bases between the two ends. CDR3 size: 13 residues. For the CDR3, the DNA is TGTGCCAGCCACCACAACGTTCGGGAAAAACTGTTTTTT. Its translation is CASHHNVREKLFF.

This clone was seen a handful of times. V is TRBV28 and J is TRBJ2-1; 10 bases fit TRBD2. The germline gives CDR1 MDHEN, CDR2 SYDVKM. The CDR3 length is 16 residues. The trim removed 6 bases at V and 7 bases at J, leaving 12 bases unmatched. This CDR3 reads CASSLTSSGSRNEQFF. The DNA for the CDR3 is TGTGCCAGCAGCCTTACTTCTAGCGGGAGTAGGAATGAGCAGTTCTTC.

The gene calls are TRBV15 and TRBJ2-2; the D is unclear. V lost 3 bases and J 0 bases, leaving 8 bases between the germline ends. There are 15 residues in the CDR3. Per the germline V gene, CDR1 is LNHNV and CDR2 is YYDKDF (reference sequence). CDR3 DNA: TGTGCCACCAGCAGTCTAGTCGCGAACACCGGGGAGCTGTTTTTT. It translates to CATSSLVANTGELFF.

The rearrangement links TRBV25-1 to TRBJ2-7; 9 positions agree with TRBD2. Germline-derived CDR1 and CDR2 are MGHDK and SYGVNS. V trimming: 2 bases; J trimming: 0 bases; junction bases outside the gene matches: 5. The CDR3 totals 16 residues. The CDR3 reads CASSEPKRGDSYEQYF. The CDR3 DNA reads TGTGCCAGCAGTGAACCAAAGCGGGGGGACTCCTACGAGCAGTACTTC.

This clone was recorded once. This rearrangement joins TRBV5-4 to TRBJ2-2; D is uncertain. CDR3 length: 15 amino acids. V was trimmed by 4 bases and J by 5 bases, leaving 15 bases between them. Germline loops: CDR1 SGHNT, CDR2 YYREEE (reference sequence). CDR3 sequence (DNA): TGTGCCAGCAGCGTCAATCTAGGGATAACCGGGGAGCTGTTTTTT. Its protein is CASSVNLGITGELFF.

This chain connects TRBV5-1 to TRBJ2-7, with D unresolved. In germline, CDR1 is SGHRS, CDR2 YFSETQ. The CDR3 runs to 12 residues. V lost 0 bases, J lost 6 bases, and 7 bases lay in between. CDR3 protein: CASSLGRSEQYF. The CDR3 DNA reads as TGCGCCAGCAGCTTGGGCCGGTCCGAGCAGTACTTC. The entire variable domain, with the rest obtained from reference TRBV5-1 and TRBJ2-7, is as follows: KAGVTQTPRYLIKTRGQQVTLSCSPISGHRSVSWYQQTPGQGLQFLFEYFSETQRNKGNFPGRFSGRQFSNSRSEMNVSTLELGDSALYLCASSLGRSEQYFGPGTRLTVT.

V usage is TRBV27 and J usage is TRBJ1-4; the D is unclear. This CDR3 has 13 residues. The germline CDR1 and CDR2 sequences are MNHEY and SMNVEV (reference sequence). The V end lost 2 bases, the J end lost 4 bases, and 5 bases lay between the germline ends. The CDR3 nucleotides are TGTGCCAGCAGTTTAAGCTATAATGAAAAACTGTTTTTT. Protein: CASSLSYNEKLFF. Complete variable domain (other parts from reference TRBV27 and TRBJ1-4): EAQVTQNPRYLITVTGKKLTVTCSQNMNHEYMSWYRQDPGLGLRQIYYSMNVEVTDKGDVPEGYKVSRKEKRNFPLILESPSPNQTSLYFCASSLSYNEKLFFGSGTQLSVL.

The chain carries TRBV29-1 and TRBJ2-2, with unresolved D. This CDR3 contains 13 residues. From germline, CDR1 is SQVTM and CDR2 ANQGSEA. With 6 bases removed from V and 5 bases from J, the gap between germline ends came to 13 bases. The CDR3 nucleotides read TGCAGCGTGCGGAAAGACGGGACCGGGGAGCTGTTTTTT. This encodes CSVRKDGTGELFF.

The J gene is TRBJ2-2, the V gene TRBV19; D is ambiguous. Deletions cut 3 bases from V and 3 bases from J, with 14 bases between. CDR1 is LNHDA, CDR2 SQIVND, per germline (reference sequence). CDR3 size: 16 residues. The CDR3, as DNA: TGTGCCAGTAGTATTTTAACCTTCCAATACACCGGGGAGCTGTTTTTT. Residues: CASSILTFQYTGELFF.